This T cell receptor beta chain was found in a study of T cell responses to AZD1222 COVID-19 vaccine (TCRdb year 2021). Regarding the research as a whole: TCR sequencing covered some 240 trial participants: 200 to 210 given two doses of AZD1222 and 26 given two doses of MenACWY control vaccine. Trial participants were enrolled by age into subgroups of 18-55, 56-69 and 70-plus years, and 148, 28 and 57 TCR-sequenced participants, respectively, were included in these subgroups. Overall results and qualifications from the work: The 56-69-year group was small, and its depth increase did not reach significance, likely because of low power. Because no day 14 peak-response samples were available, repertoires were characterized only after the peak T cell response. CD4 TCRs associated with the vaccine covered the entire spike protein, and the dominant responses were in regions 160-218 and 743-854. Conclusions about previously exposed vaccinees are limited because only five to seven AZD1222 recipients were SARS-CoV-2 seropositive at baseline. Reportedly, close to half of the unique spike-specific TCRs recognized epitopes lying outside the regions that are mutated in the B.1.351 and B.1.1.7 variants. Participants were mostly white British and included more females than males, and it was suggested by the authors that clonal diversity may have been underestimated. Spike-specific TCR breadth and depth rose significantly after two AZD1222 doses compared with day 0 and with MenACWY recipients.

Remarks on this clone: Its target antigen remains unknown. No much larger clone is present one base from it, and per-base qualities are unavailable.

V has 6 bases trimmed and J has 2 bases trimmed; junction bases matching no gene number 3. From its cysteine to its phenylalanine, the CDR3 spans 15 amino acids. Only CDR3 DNA is held: 45 bases, read in frame from base 1. From a lookup of the germline V gene, CDR1 and CDR2 are MNHEY and SVGAGI. The CDR3 regions of human TCRbeta chains were analyzed by immunosequencing. Per the original workflow: Repertoire TCRs were matched against a reference library of SARS-CoV-2-specific TCRs generated with the MIRA antigen-specificity platform. Breadth was defined as the fraction of unique TCRs that were SARS-CoV-2-associated. Depth was defined as the fraction of total T cells that were SARS-CoV-2-associated. Using the MIRA data, every spike-specific TCR was mapped to the spike region that the TCR reacted to and assigned to either a CD4 or a CD8 class. Log10-transformed breadth and depth values were compared by one-way ANOVA with Sidak's multiple comparisons tests. TCRdb took over this immuneACCESS table, retaining in-frame rearrangements with V and J assigned. Such tables are incomplete; in checked studies, under half of the missing clones stem from an unresolved V gene, and the remainder is unexplained. From that table come the V and J calls and clone size; the DNA was used to work out D and trimming. The sample table contains approximately 89,000 clones; only one count was recorded for around 83% of them. The ten most abundant clones make up 5.6% of the sample.

The time point label here, explained by the study, means: about 28 days (+/-7) after the second vaccine dose. Because spike-specific TCR depth and breadth did not differ between the two schedules, AZD1222 recipients who got a second dose at roughly 4 weeks were pooled with those who got a second dose at roughly 12 weeks. Samples from vaccinated people were obtained from the UK trials COV001 and COV002, which included a single-blind randomized controlled phase 2/3 trial of AZD1222 (ChAdOx1 nCoV-19) in healthy adults. For TCRbeta chain sequencing, PBMC samples were collected from trial participants at day 0 and at day 28 after the second dose.

The input for sequencing was peripheral blood, taken 28 days after the second AZD1222 dose. This receptor was taken from an adult who received the AZD1222 COVID-19 vaccine. Rearrangement joined TRBV6-5 to TRBJ2-3, with 12 bases in between that match TRBD2. The nucleotide sequence reads as follows: TGTGCCAGCAGCCGACTAGCGGGGGCCACAGATACGCAGTATTTT. Protein translation: CASSRLAGATDTQYF.